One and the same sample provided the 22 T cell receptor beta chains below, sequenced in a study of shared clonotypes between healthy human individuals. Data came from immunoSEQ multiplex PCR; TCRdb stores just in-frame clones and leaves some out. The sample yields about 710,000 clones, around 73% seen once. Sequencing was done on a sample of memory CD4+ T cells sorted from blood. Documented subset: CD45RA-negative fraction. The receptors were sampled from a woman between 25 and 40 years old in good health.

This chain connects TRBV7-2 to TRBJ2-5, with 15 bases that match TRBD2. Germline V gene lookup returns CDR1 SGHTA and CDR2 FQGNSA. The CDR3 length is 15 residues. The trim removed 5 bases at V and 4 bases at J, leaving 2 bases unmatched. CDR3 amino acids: CASSPGLAGGETQYF. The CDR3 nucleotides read TGTGCCAGCAGCCCGGGACTAGCGGGAGGAGAGACCCAGTACTTC.

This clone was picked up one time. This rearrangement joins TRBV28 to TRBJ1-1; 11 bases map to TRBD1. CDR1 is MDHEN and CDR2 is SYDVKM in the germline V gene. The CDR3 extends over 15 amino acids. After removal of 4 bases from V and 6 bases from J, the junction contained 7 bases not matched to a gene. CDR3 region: CASSSPGQGVPEAFF. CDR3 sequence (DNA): TGTGCCAGCAGTTCACCGGGACAGGGGGTCCCTGAAGCTTTCTTT.

CDR3 sequence (DNA): TGTGCCAGCAGCCAAGCGAAAGGGGGCGTAGGGAACACCGGGGAGCTGTTTTTT. Translating it yields CASSQAKGGVGNTGELFF. The chain couples TRBV4-2 to TRBJ2-2, with TRBD1 matching over 7 bases. CDR3 length: 18 amino acids. From germline, CDR1 is LGHNA and CDR2 YNFKEQ. V lost 1 base, J lost 1 base, and 9 bases stayed unmatched.

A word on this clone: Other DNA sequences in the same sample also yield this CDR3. The CDR3 nucleotides read TGCGCCAGCAGCTTCGAGGGAAATCAGCCCCAGCATTTT. This sequence encodes CASSFEGNQPQHF. The J gene is TRBJ1-5, the V gene TRBV5-1; D is uncertain. This CDR3 spans 13 amino acids. Germline V gene sequence: CDR1 SGHRS, CDR2 YFSETQ. Trimming shortened V by 2 bases and J by 4 bases, and 7 bases separated the two germline ends.

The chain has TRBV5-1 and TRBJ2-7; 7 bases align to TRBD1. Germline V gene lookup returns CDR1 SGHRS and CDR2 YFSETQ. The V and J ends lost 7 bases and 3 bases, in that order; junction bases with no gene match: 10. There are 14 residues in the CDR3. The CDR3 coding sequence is TGCGCCAGCGGGCCCGGGACAGAGGACTACGAGCAGTACTTC. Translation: CASGPGTEDYEQYF.

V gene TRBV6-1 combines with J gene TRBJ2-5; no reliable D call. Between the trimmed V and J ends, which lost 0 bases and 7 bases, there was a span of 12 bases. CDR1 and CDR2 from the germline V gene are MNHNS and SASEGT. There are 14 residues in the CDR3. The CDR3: CASSEARIFGTQYF. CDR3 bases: TGTGCCAGCAGTGAAGCGCGTATTTTTGGGACCCAGTACTTC.

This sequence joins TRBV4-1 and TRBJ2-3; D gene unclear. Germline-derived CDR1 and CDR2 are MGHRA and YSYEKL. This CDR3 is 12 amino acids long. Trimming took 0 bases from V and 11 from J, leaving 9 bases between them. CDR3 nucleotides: TGCGCCAGCAGCCAAGATTATAGGTTGCAGTATTTT. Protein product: CASSQDYRLQYF.

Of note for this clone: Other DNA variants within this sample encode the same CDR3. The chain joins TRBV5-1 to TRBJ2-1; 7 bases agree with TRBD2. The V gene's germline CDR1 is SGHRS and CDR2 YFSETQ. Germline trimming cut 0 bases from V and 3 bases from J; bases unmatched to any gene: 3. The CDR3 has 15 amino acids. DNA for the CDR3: TGCGCCAGCAGCTTGGGTTCGGGAGGCTACAATGAGCAGTTCTTC. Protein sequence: CASSLGSGGYNEQFF.

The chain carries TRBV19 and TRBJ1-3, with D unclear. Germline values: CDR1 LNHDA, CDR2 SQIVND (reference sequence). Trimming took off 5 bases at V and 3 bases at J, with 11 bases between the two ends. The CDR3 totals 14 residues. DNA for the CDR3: TGTGCCAGTAGTGGCGTCCTCAGTGGAAACACCATATATTTT. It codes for CASSGVLSGNTIYF.

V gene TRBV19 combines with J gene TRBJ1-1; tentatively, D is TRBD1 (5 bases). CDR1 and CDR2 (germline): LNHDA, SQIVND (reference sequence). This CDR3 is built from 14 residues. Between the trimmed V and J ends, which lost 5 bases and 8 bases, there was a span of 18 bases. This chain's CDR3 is CASSRSGRAREAFF. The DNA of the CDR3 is TGTGCCAGTAGTCGTTCGGGCAGGGCCAGGGAAGCTTTCTTT. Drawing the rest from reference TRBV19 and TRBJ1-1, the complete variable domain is DGGITQSPKYLFRKEGQNVTLSCEQNLNHDAMYWYRQDPGQGLRLIYYSQIVNDFQKGDIAEGYSVSREKKESFPLTVTSAQKNPTAFYLCASSRSGRAREAFFGQGTRLTVV.

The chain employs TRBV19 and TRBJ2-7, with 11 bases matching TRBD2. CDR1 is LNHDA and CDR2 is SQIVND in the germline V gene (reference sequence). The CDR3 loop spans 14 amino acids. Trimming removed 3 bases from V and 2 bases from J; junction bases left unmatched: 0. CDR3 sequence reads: CASSMTSGTYEQYF. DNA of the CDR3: TGTGCCAGTAGTATGACTAGCGGGACCTACGAGCAGTACTTC.

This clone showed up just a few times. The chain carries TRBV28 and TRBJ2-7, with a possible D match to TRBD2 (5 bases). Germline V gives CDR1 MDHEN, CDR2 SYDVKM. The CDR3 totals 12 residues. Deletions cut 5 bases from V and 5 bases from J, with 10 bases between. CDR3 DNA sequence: TGTGCCAGCAGTAGAGGGATCAACGAGCAGTACTTC. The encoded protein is CASSRGINEQYF.

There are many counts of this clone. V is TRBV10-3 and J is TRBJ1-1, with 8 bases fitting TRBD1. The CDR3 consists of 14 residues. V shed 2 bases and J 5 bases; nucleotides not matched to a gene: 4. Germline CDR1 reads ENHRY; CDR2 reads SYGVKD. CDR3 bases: TGTGCCATCAGTGAGCAAAACAGGGGGACTGAAGCTTTCTTT. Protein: CAISEQNRGTEAFF.

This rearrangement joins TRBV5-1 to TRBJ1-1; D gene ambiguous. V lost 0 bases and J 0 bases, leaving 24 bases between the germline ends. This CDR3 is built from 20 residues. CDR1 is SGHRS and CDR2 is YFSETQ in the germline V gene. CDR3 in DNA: TGCGCCAGCAGCTTGGGTTTTGCGTTAGGCCGGCGAATTATGAACACTGAAGCTTTCTTT. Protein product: CASSLGFALGRRIMNTEAFF.

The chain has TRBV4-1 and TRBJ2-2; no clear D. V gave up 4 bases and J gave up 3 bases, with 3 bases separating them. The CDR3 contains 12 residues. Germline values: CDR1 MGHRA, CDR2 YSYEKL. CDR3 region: CASSLYTGELFF. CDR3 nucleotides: TGCGCCAGCAGCCTATACACCGGGGAGCTGTTTTTT.

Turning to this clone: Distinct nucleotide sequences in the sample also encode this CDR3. CDR3 in DNA: TGTGCCAGCAGTTTAACAGTTTCCTACGAGCAGTACTTC. Its translation: CASSLTVSYEQYF. The chain links TRBV28 to TRBJ2-7; D is undetermined. CDR3 length: 13 amino acids. Germline assignment: CDR1 MDHEN and CDR2 SYDVKM. V was clipped by 2 bases and J by 1 base, with 6 bases between them.

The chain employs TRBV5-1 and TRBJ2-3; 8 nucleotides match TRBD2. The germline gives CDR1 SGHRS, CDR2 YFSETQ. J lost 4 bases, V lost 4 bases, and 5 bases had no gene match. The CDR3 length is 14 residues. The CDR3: CASSLGLAPDTQYF. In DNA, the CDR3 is TGCGCCAGCAGCCTCGGACTAGCTCCAGATACGCAGTATTTT.

The CDR3 DNA sequence: TGTGCCAGCAGCTTAGTGACGGGACAGGCTGACACAGATACGCAGTATTTT. This sequence encodes CASSLVTGQADTDTQYF. The chain combines TRBV11-2 with TRBJ2-3, with TRBD1 identical over 8 bases. V shed 1 base and J 2 bases; nucleotides not matched to a gene: 8. The length of the CDR3 is 17 residues. CDR1 is SGHAT and CDR2 is FQNNGV in the germline V gene. Together with reference TRBV11-2 and TRBJ2-3, the CDR3 gives the full variable domain: EAGVAQSPRYKIIEKRQSVAFWCNPISGHATLYWYQQILGQGPKLLIQFQNNGVVDDSQLPKDRFSAERLKGVDSTLKIQPAKLEDSAVYLCASSLVTGQADTDTQYFGPGTRLTVL.

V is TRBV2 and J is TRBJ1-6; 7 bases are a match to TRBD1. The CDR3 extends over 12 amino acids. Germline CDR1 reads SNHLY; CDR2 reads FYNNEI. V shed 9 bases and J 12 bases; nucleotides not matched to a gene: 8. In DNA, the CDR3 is TGTGCCAGTACACAGGGGTATGAACCCCTCCACTTT. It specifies CASTQGYEPLHF.

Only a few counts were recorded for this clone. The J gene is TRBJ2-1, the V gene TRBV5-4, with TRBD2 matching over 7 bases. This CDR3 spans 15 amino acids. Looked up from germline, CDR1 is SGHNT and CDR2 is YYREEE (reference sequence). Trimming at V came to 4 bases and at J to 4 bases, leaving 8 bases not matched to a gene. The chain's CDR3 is CASSRSGATYNEQFF. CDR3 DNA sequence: TGTGCCAGCAGCAGGAGCGGGGCGACTTACAATGAGCAGTTCTTC. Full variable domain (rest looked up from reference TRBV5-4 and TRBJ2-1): ETGVTQSPTHLIKTRGQQVTLRCSSQSGHNTVSWYQQALGQGPQFIFQYYREEENGRGNFPPRFSGLQFPNYSSELNVNALELDDSALYLCASSRSGATYNEQFFGPGTRLTVL.

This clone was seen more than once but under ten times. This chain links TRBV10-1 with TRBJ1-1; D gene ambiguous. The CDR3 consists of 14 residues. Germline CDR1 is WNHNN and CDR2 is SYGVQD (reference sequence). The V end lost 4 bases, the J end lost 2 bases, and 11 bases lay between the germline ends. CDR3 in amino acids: CASSGGSGNTEAFF. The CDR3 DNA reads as TGCGCCAGCAGTGGAGGGTCGGGCAACACTGAAGCTTTCTTT.

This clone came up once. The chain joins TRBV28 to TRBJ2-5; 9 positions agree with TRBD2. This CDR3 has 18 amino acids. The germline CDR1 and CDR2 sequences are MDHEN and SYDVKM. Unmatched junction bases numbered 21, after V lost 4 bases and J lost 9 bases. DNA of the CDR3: TGTGCCAGCAGTTCCACTCGACTAGCGGCAGACCCGGAGGGGGCCCAGTACTTC. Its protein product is CASSSTRLAADPEGAQYF.